The next 32 T cell receptor beta chains were all read from a single sample in a study of blood T cell repertoires in COVID-19. Produced via immunoSEQ multiplex PCR; TCRdb's table is partial and in-frame only. The table has around 470,000 clones, around 90% seen once. The sample comprised PBMCs or T cells enriched from blood (not recorded which). These receptor sequences come from a man aged 18 to 30 who had recovered from COVID-19.

This sequence joins TRBV28 and TRBJ1-2, with TRBD1 matching over 7 bases. The CDR3 covers 14 residues. With 10 bases clipped from V and 4 bases from J, the junction kept 12 bases outside the gene matches. The V gene's germline CDR1 is MDHEN and CDR2 SYDVKM. Here the CDR3 reads CAIGGDSPLYGYTF. The DNA for the CDR3 is TGTGCCATTGGAGGGGACAGCCCCCTCTATGGCTACACCTTC.

This clone was detected only once. The CDR3 sequence: CASSTTGSQPQHF. CDR3 nucleotides: TGTGCCAGCTCAACTACAGGGAGTCAGCCCCAGCATTTT. The chain employs TRBV18 and TRBJ1-5, with a tentative D call TRBD1 (6 bases). The CDR3 spans 13 residues. V shed 5 bases and J shed 6 bases, with 11 bases lying between them. The germline CDR1 and CDR2 sequences are KGHSH and LQKENI.

V is TRBV7-3 and J is TRBJ1-2; 11 nucleotides match TRBD1. The CDR3 consists of 14 residues. Trimming at V came to 2 bases and at J to 6 bases, leaving 2 bases not matched to a gene. Germline CDR1 is SGHTA and CDR2 is FQGTGA. The CDR3 nucleotides are TGTGCCAGCAGCTTAGGACAGGGGGCGGATGGCTACACCTTC. Translation gives CASSLGQGADGYTF.

J is TRBJ1-5 and V is TRBV6-5, with 7 bases that match TRBD1. V lost 9 bases, J lost 4 bases, and 12 bases stayed unmatched. Germline CDR1 is MNHEY and CDR2 is SVGAGI. The CDR3 covers 15 residues. The CDR3 DNA is TGTGCCAGTTTTTGGGGTAGGGGGCAGAATCAGCCCCAGCATTTT. It is translated as CASFWGRGQNQPQHF.

The genes are TRBV27 and TRBJ1-2; 10 positions match TRBD1. Germline V lookup: CDR1 MNHEY, CDR2 SMNVEV (reference sequence). J lost 7 bases, V lost 0 bases, and 5 bases had no gene match. The CDR3 loop spans 15 amino acids. The CDR3 loop is CASSLSGQGLGGYTF. CDR3 sequence (DNA): TGTGCCAGCAGTTTATCGGGACAGGGGTTGGGTGGCTACACCTTC.

CDR3 nucleotide sequence: TGTGCCATCAGTACTGAGTTAGAAGAAAAACTGTTTTTT. Amino acid sequence: CAISTELEEKLFF. The rearrangement uses TRBV10-3 and TRBJ1-4; D ambiguous. The germline V gene encodes CDR1 ENHRY and CDR2 SYGVKD. V was cut by 5 bases and J by 8 bases, with 12 bases left in between. The CDR3 contains 13 residues.

J is TRBJ1-2 and V is TRBV6-5, with no clear D. The V gene lost 6 bases and the J gene lost 8 bases, with 16 bases spanning the gap. CDR1 is MNHEY and CDR2 is SVGAGI in the germline V gene. The CDR3 sequence is 13 residues long. The CDR3 spells CASSQQTPPGYTF. The CDR3 nucleotides read TGTGCCAGCAGCCAACAAACGCCCCCGGGCTACACCTTC.

The CDR3 coding sequence is TGTGCAAGTGACGGGAGAGGCACCATATATTTT. Amino acids: CASDGRGTIYF. The chain couples TRBV28 to TRBJ1-3; D ambiguous. The CDR3 contains 11 residues. The germline V gene encodes CDR1 MDHEN and CDR2 SYDVKM.

The chain is built from TRBV6-5 and TRBJ1-6; D is unclear. From germline, CDR1 is MNHEY and CDR2 SVGAGI. Trimming removed 8 bases at V and 10 bases at J, with 15 bases between. The CDR3 totals 13 residues. The DNA for the CDR3 is TGTGCCAGCCTCGTCGGGGTCGGCTCACCCCTCCACTTT. Its translation: CASLVGVGSPLHF.

The V and J genes are TRBV9 and TRBJ1-6; possibly TRBD1 for D (6 bases). The CDR3 loop spans 13 amino acids. V gave up 5 bases and J gave up 7 bases, with 10 bases separating them. Germline V CDR1 and CDR2: SGDLS, YYNGEE. The CDR3 region is CASSLRGNSPLHF. The CDR3 region has the DNA TGTGCCAGCAGTCTGAGGGGGAATTCACCCCTCCACTTT.

This rearrangement joins TRBV12-3 or TRBV12-4 to TRBJ1-4; D possibly corresponds to TRBD1 (5 bases). There are 11 residues in the CDR3. Trimming took off 5 bases at V and 14 bases at J, with 12 bases between the two ends. The CDR3 region has the DNA TGTGCCAGCAGTCAGGACACTAAGCTGTTTTTT. Protein: CASSQDTKLFF.

V gene TRBV11-2 combines with J gene TRBJ2-2; 7 bases align to TRBD1. CDR1 and CDR2 from the germline V gene are SGHAT and FQNNGV. The trim removed 5 bases at V and 2 bases at J, leaving 8 bases unmatched. The CDR3 has 16 amino acids. The DNA for the CDR3 is TGTGCCAGCAGCCACCCCGACAGGGAAAACACCGGGGAGCTGTTTTTT. This gives the protein CASSHPDRENTGELFF.

The chain links TRBV5-6 to TRBJ2-3, with TRBD1 matching 10 bases. CDR1 and CDR2 from the germline V gene are SGHDT and YYEEEE. Trimming cost V 6 bases and J 4 bases; bases outside gene matches: 8. The CDR3 has 15 residues. CDR3 bases: TGTGCCAGCAACATTGCCGGGACAGGGGCAGATACGCAGTATTTT. Its protein is CASNIAGTGADTQYF.

The V gene is TRBV5-1, the J gene TRBJ2-2; 14 bases are a match to TRBD2. Germline CDR1 SGHRS, CDR2 YFSETQ. Unmatched junction bases numbered 7, after V lost 6 bases and J lost 6 bases. This CDR3 has 16 residues. CDR3 nucleotides: TGCGCCAGCAATGTCCCGGGACTAGCGGGAGCCGGGGAGCTGTTTTTT. The encoded protein is CASNVPGLAGAGELFF. Filled out from reference TRBV5-1 and TRBJ2-2, the complete variable domain reads KAGVTQTPRYLIKTRGQQVTLSCSPISGHRSVSWYQQTPGQGLQFLFEYFSETQRNKGNFPGRFSGRQFSNSRSEMNVSTLELGDSALYLCASNVPGLAGAGELFFGEGSRLTVL.

The genes are TRBV7-9 and TRBJ2-3; possibly TRBD2 for D (6 bases). This CDR3 is built from 15 residues. Germline CDR1 SEHNR, CDR2 FQNEAQ (reference sequence). V was pared by 5 bases and J by 2 bases, with 14 bases between. The CDR3 region is CASSDSGEVTDTQYF. CDR3 DNA sequence: TGTGCCAGCAGCGACTCGGGGGAGGTCACAGATACGCAGTATTTT. Together with reference TRBV7-9 and TRBJ2-3, the CDR3 gives the full variable domain: DTGVSQNPRHKITKRGQNVTFRCDPISEHNRLYWYRQTLGQGPEFLTYFQNEAQLEKSRLLSDRFSAERPKGSFSTLEIQRTEQGDSAMYLCASSDSGEVTDTQYFGPGTRLTVL.

The genes are TRBV7-2 and TRBJ1-5, with D possibly being TRBD1 (5 bases). The CDR3 is made up of 13 amino acids. V lost 5 bases, J lost 3 bases, and 8 bases lay in between. Germline V lookup: CDR1 SGHTA, CDR2 FQGNSA. The CDR3 loop is CASSEDNNQPQHF. As DNA, the CDR3 is TGTGCCAGCAGCGAGGACAACAATCAGCCCCAGCATTTT.

This chain uses TRBV2 with TRBJ2-1; TRBD2 matches at 7 bases. The trim removed 5 bases at V and 5 bases at J, leaving 18 bases unmatched. Per the germline V gene, CDR1 is SNHLY and CDR2 is FYNNEI. The CDR3 contains 18 residues. CDR3 sequence (DNA): TGTGCCAGCAGTCACAAGGGGCTAGCGGACCTCCTACACAATGAGCAGTTCTTC. Its translation: CASSHKGLADLLHNEQFF.

The chain has TRBV6-6 and TRBJ1-1; 9 nucleotides line up with TRBD1. After removal of 5 bases from V and 2 bases from J, the junction contained 15 bases not matched to a gene. Germline CDR1 is MNHNY and CDR2 is SVGAGI (reference sequence). This CDR3 spans 18 amino acids. In nucleotides, the CDR3 is TGTGCCAGCAGTCCCCCGAAAGGGACAGGGCTAGGTAACACTGAAGCTTTCTTT. Its translation is CASSPPKGTGLGNTEAFF.

The rearrangement joins TRBV29-1 to TRBJ1-5; perhaps TRBD1 as D (6 bases). There are 13 residues in the CDR3. CDR1 is SQVTM and CDR2 is ANQGSEA in the germline V gene. The germline V and J ends were trimmed by 7 bases and 6 bases, with 16 bases remaining between them. The CDR3 loop is CSAPLQGVQPQHF. The DNA of the CDR3 is TGCAGCGCCCCGTTACAGGGAGTTCAGCCCCAGCATTTT.

V is TRBV5-6 and J is TRBJ1-3; TRBD1 agrees at 8 bases. The V and J ends lost 4 bases and 4 bases, in that order; junction bases with no gene match: 7. The CDR3 is 15 amino acids. Germline lookup yields CDR1 SGHDT and CDR2 YYEEEE. The chain's CDR3 is CASSIYRTGGNTIYF. In DNA, the CDR3 is TGTGCCAGCAGCATATACCGGACAGGGGGAAACACCATATATTTT.

The rearrangement links TRBV28 to TRBJ1-5; TRBD1 matches at 11 bases. CDR3 length equals 17 residues. The germline V gene encodes CDR1 MDHEN and CDR2 SYDVKM. V dropped 4 bases and J dropped 7; count of bases not matched to a gene: 12. CDR3 amino acids: CASSSRDRGRHDQPQHF. For the CDR3, the DNA is TGTGCCAGCAGTTCCCGGGACAGGGGGAGGCATGACCAGCCCCAGCATTTT.

The rearrangement uses TRBV7-8 and TRBJ2-7, with D uncertain. V was cut by 1 base and J by 6 bases, with 10 bases left in between. The CDR3 runs to 13 residues. The V gene's germline CDR1 is SGHVS and CDR2 FQNEAQ. CDR3 residues: CASSLGLSAEQYF. The CDR3 nucleotides read TGTGCCAGCAGCTTAGGGTTGAGCGCCGAGCAGTACTTC.

This clone showed up just a few times. The rearrangement links TRBV19 to TRBJ1-1; 7 nucleotides line up with TRBD1. The germline V gene has CDR1 LNHDA and CDR2 SQIVND (reference sequence). The CDR3 consists of 16 residues. The V segment lost 6 bases and the J segment 1 base; nucleotides outside the gene matches: 11. The CDR3 DNA is TGTGCCAGTAGCCGCCCGGGGACAGTGGGGAACACTGAAGCTTTCTTT. It translates to CASSRPGTVGNTEAFF.

The rearrangement joins TRBV29-1 to TRBJ1-1, with TRBD1 matching over 7 bases. Per the germline V gene, CDR1 is SQVTM and CDR2 is ANQGSEA. CDR3 size: 11 residues. Unmatched junction bases numbered 0, after V lost 5 bases and J lost 3 bases. CDR3 residues: CSVTGDTEAFF. CDR3 DNA sequence: TGCAGCGTTACAGGGGACACTGAAGCTTTCTTT. Using reference TRBV29-1 and TRBJ1-1 for the parts outside the CDR3, the full variable domain is SAVISQKPSRDICQRGTSLTIQCQVDSQVTMMFWYRQQPGQSLTLIATANQGSEATYESGFVIDKFPISRPNLTFSTLTVSNMSPEDSSIYLCSVTGDTEAFFGQGTRLTVV.

The chain joins TRBV5-4 to TRBJ2-5; 12 nucleotides agree with TRBD2. V lost 4 bases, J lost 3 bases, and 7 bases stayed unmatched. The CDR3 has 16 amino acids. From germline, CDR1 is SGHNT and CDR2 YYREEE (reference sequence). CDR3 region: CASSLLAGGEKETQYF. The CDR3 nucleotides are TGTGCCAGCAGCCTACTAGCGGGGGGTGAGAAAGAGACCCAGTACTTC. Full variable domain (missing parts from reference TRBV5-4 and TRBJ2-5): ETGVTQSPTHLIKTRGQQVTLRCSSQSGHNTVSWYQQALGQGPQFIFQYYREEENGRGNFPPRFSGLQFPNYSSELNVNALELDDSALYLCASSLLAGGEKETQYFGPGTRLLVL.

This clone occurred once. CDR3 DNA sequence: TGTGCCAGCAGCCTTGACCAATCTCCCCGACTGACCTATGGCTACACCTTC. It is translated as CASSLDQSPRLTYGYTF. The rearrangement links TRBV5-5 to TRBJ1-2; D unclear. The CDR3 loop spans 17 amino acids. Germline V lookup: CDR1 SGHKS, CDR2 YYEKEE (reference sequence). Trimming removed 4 bases from V and 4 bases from J, with 23 bases in between.

The chain employs TRBV2 and TRBJ1-2; the D gene is possibly TRBD1 (5 bases). V lost 4 bases and J 8 bases, leaving 11 bases between the germline ends. CDR1 SNHLY and CDR2 FYNNEI come from the germline V gene. CDR3 length equals 12 residues. CDR3 DNA: TGTGCCAGCAGTGTCCGGGGGGAAGGCTACACCTTC. It translates to CASSVRGEGYTF.

The rearrangement joins TRBV7-9 to TRBJ2-7; TRBD2 is a possible D gene (7 bases). The CDR3 runs to 14 residues. The germline CDR1 and CDR2 sequences are SEHNR and FQNEAQ (reference sequence). Trimming pared 7 bases from V and 4 bases from J, leaving 17 bases between. CDR3 sequence reads: CASTQGGGAYEQYF. CDR3 nucleotide sequence: TGTGCCAGCACCCAGGGCGGGGGCGCATACGAGCAGTACTTC.

The chain has TRBV19 and TRBJ1-5, with a tentative D call TRBD1 (5 bases). Germline CDR1 and CDR2: LNHDA and SQIVND (reference sequence). The CDR3 sequence is 17 residues long. V was cut by 7 bases and J by 3 bases, with 22 bases left in between. The DNA of the CDR3 is TGTGCCAGTATGGGGGACGGTTTGGGAGGAAACAATCAGCCCCAGCATTTT. Its protein is CASMGDGLGGNNQPQHF. Variable domain in full (rest from reference TRBV19 and TRBJ1-5): DGGITQSPKYLFRKEGQNVTLSCEQNLNHDAMYWYRQDPGQGLRLIYYSQIVNDFQKGDIAEGYSVSREKKESFPLTVTSAQKNPTAFYLCASMGDGLGGNNQPQHFGDGTRLSIL.

This clone was seen only once. The genes are TRBV19 and TRBJ2-2, with TRBD2 identical over 9 bases. V gave up 4 bases and J gave up 0 bases; unmatched junction bases: 0. The germline gives CDR1 LNHDA, CDR2 SQIVND (reference sequence). The CDR3 consists of 15 residues. Written as DNA, the CDR3 is TGTGCCAGTAGTACTAGCGGGACGAACACCGGGGAGCTGTTTTTT. Its protein product is CASSTSGTNTGELFF.

The V call is TRBV10-3, the J call TRBJ2-2, with 7 nucleotides matching TRBD1. This CDR3 is 13 amino acids long. Germline V gene lookup returns CDR1 ENHRY and CDR2 SYGVKD. V shed 10 bases, J shed 0 bases, and the junction held 2 bases outside the gene matches. CDR3 sequence (DNA): TGTGCCACTGGGACAGCGAACACCGGGGAGCTGTTTTTT. Amino acids: CATGTANTGELFF.

The chain has TRBV28 and TRBJ1-1, with D tentatively TRBD1 (6 bases). The V gene lost 4 bases and the J gene lost 4 bases, with 19 bases spanning the gap. This CDR3 region has 16 residues. Germline V lookup: CDR1 MDHEN, CDR2 SYDVKM. The CDR3 region has the DNA TGTGCCAGCAGTTCACCCCTTCTGACAGGAGGCACTGAAGCTTTCTTT. As protein: CASSSPLLTGGTEAFF.